The 27 T cell receptor beta chains listed next were all sequenced from one sample in a study of control samples from healthy donors and cancer patients. Some clones are missing from TCRdb's copy, which holds only in-frame ones; the method was immunoSEQ multiplex PCR. The sample includes approximately 140,000 clones, roughly 92% seen only once; the top ten take approximately 10%. Sequencing input: blood. These receptors all stem from a young man in good health.

The rearrangement links TRBV7-3 to TRBJ2-3; no clear D. V lost 1 base and J 1 base, leaving 9 bases between the germline ends. The length of the CDR3 is 15 residues. CDR1 and CDR2 from the germline V gene are SGHTA and FQGTGA. CDR3 sequence: CASSLSLGGTDTQYF. The DNA of the CDR3 is TGTGCCAGCAGCTTAAGCCTCGGAGGCACAGATACGCAGTATTTT.

V gene TRBV19 combines with J gene TRBJ2-1; D remains unclear. CDR3 length: 14 amino acids. Trimming left V 4 bases short and J 3 bases short, with 10 bases between. Germline lookup yields CDR1 LNHDA and CDR2 SQIVND (reference sequence). CDR3 amino acids: CASSSPPYYNEQFF. The CDR3 region has the DNA TGTGCCAGTAGTAGTCCCCCGTACTACAATGAGCAGTTCTTC.

This chain links TRBV6-2 or TRBV6-3 with TRBJ1-5; D possibly corresponds to TRBD1 (5 bases). CDR1 and CDR2 from the germline V gene are MNHEY and SVGEGT. The ends were cut back, 2 bases at V and 6 bases at J, with 8 bases in the middle. This CDR3 spans 13 amino acids. CDR3: CASSYHRIQPQHF. DNA for the CDR3: TGTGCCAGCAGTTACCACAGGATTCAGCCCCAGCATTTT.

The chain links TRBV18 to TRBJ1-4; the D gene is possibly TRBD1 (5 bases). CDR1 is KGHSH, CDR2 LQKENI, per germline. CDR3 length equals 14 residues. V lost 2 bases, J lost 5 bases, and 9 bases lay in between. CDR3 loop: CASSPGTENEKLFF. Here the CDR3 DNA reads TGTGCCAGCTCACCAGGGACGGAGAATGAAAAACTGTTTTTT.

This clone was observed a single time. The V call is TRBV28, the J call TRBJ2-4; the D gene is possibly TRBD1 (5 bases). The CDR3 sequence is 20 residues long. Germline loops: CDR1 MDHEN, CDR2 SYDVKM. Trimming left V 6 bases short and J 0 bases short, with 27 bases between. CDR3 nucleotides: TGTGCCAGCAGCCCCCAGGTGGCACTCCAGGGTGAACTAGCCAAAAACATTCAGTACTTC. Protein product: CASSPQVALQGELAKNIQYF. Using reference TRBV28 and TRBJ2-4 for the parts outside the CDR3, the full variable domain is DVKVTQSSRYLVKRTGEKVFLECVQDMDHENMFWYRQDPGLGLRLIYFSYDVKMKEKGDIPEGYSVSREKKERFSLILESASTNQTSMYLCASSPQVALQGELAKNIQYFGAGTRLSVL.

The rearrangement joins TRBV9 to TRBJ1-2; D unresolved. Germline CDR1 reads SGDLS; CDR2 reads YYNGEE. Trimming pared 0 bases from V and 5 bases from J, leaving 14 bases between. This CDR3 spans 15 amino acids. The CDR3 region is CASSVGGWANYGYTF. The CDR3 DNA follows: TGTGCCAGCAGCGTAGGGGGTTGGGCAAATTATGGCTACACCTTC.

The rearrangement joins TRBV9 to TRBJ2-6; D is uncertain. V was cut by 1 base and J by 0 bases, with 8 bases left in between. This CDR3 spans 16 amino acids. CDR1 and CDR2 from the germline V gene are SGDLS and YYNGEE. DNA of the CDR3: TGTGCCAGCAGCGTAACGCCGGCCTCTGGGGCCAACGTCCTGACTTTC. Protein sequence: CASSVTPASGANVLTF.

The rearrangement joins TRBV4-3 to TRBJ2-5, with D tentatively TRBD1 (5 bases). CDR1 is LGHNA and CDR2 is YSLEER in the germline V gene. The ends were cut back, 1 base at V and 4 bases at J, with 7 bases in the middle. The CDR3 runs 13 residues. The CDR3 protein is CASSQGRAETQYF. In DNA form, the CDR3 reads TGCGCCAGCAGCCAAGGCAGGGCAGAGACCCAGTACTTC.

The chain carries TRBV30 and TRBJ2-3; D is possibly TRBD2 (6 bases). This CDR3 has 15 amino acids. V dropped 0 bases and J dropped 1 base, with 11 bases sitting between them. CDR1 is GTSNPN and CDR2 is SVGIG in the germline V gene (reference sequence). DNA for the CDR3: TGTGCCTGGAGTGTACGTGAGCGGGGCACAGATACGCAGTATTTT. This translates into CAWSVRERGTDTQYF.

V usage is TRBV14 and J usage is TRBJ1-1, with D possibly being TRBD1 (5 bases). CDR1 SGHDN and CDR2 FVKESK come from the germline V gene. V dropped 0 bases and J dropped 7 bases, with 12 bases sitting between them. There are 14 residues in the CDR3. CDR3 sequence (DNA): TGTGCCAGCAGCCAAGATCCGGGACGGATTGAAGCTTTCTTT. Encoded protein: CASSQDPGRIEAFF.

This clone was picked up one time. The V gene is TRBV7-9, the J gene TRBJ2-7, with no clear D. V lost 1 base and J lost 5, with 12 bases in between. CDR1 is SEHNR, CDR2 FQNEAQ, per germline (reference sequence). This CDR3 comprises 14 residues. The CDR3 DNA reads TGTGCCAGCAGCTTAGTTGGTTCAGGAAACGAGCAGTACTTC. Its protein is CASSLVGSGNEQYF.

This clone is a singleton in its sample. V usage is TRBV5-1 and J usage is TRBJ1-1; weak D call: TRBD1 (5 bases). CDR3 size: 16 residues. CDR1 and CDR2 from the germline V gene are SGHRS and YFSETQ. V was trimmed by 2 bases and J by 0 bases, leaving 14 bases between them. DNA of the CDR3: TGCGCCAGCAGCTTTGGGGGGAACAACATGAACACTGAAGCTTTCTTT. Its translation: CASSFGGNNMNTEAFF.

The chain uses TRBV18 and TRBJ2-3, with 11 positions matching TRBD2. V trimming: 6 bases; J trimming: 0 bases; junction bases outside the gene matches: 11. This CDR3 contains 18 residues. Germline loops: CDR1 KGHSH, CDR2 LQKENI. CDR3 loop: CASSPTSGGASSTDTQYF. The DNA for the CDR3 is TGTGCCAGCTCTCCAACTAGCGGGGGAGCTTCTAGCACAGATACGCAGTATTTT.

The rearrangement uses TRBV19 and TRBJ2-1; the D gene is possibly TRBD2 (6 bases). The CDR3 spans 15 residues. Trimming removed 9 bases from V and 5 bases from J, with 20 bases in between. The V gene's germline CDR1 is LNHDA and CDR2 SQIVND (reference sequence). CDR3 sequence reads: CASAVGGIGHNEQFF. The CDR3 DNA sequence: TGTGCCAGCGCCGTCGGAGGGATCGGGCACAATGAGCAGTTCTTC.

This clone has only one observation. V gene TRBV12-5 combines with J gene TRBJ1-1; D remains unclear. V lost 0 bases, J lost 6 bases, and 20 bases lay in between. There are 17 residues in the CDR3. Germline values: CDR1 LGHNT, CDR2 FRNRAP. The CDR3 bases are TGTGCTAGTGGTTTGGTACTGGATAGGACGACTATAGCTGAAGCTTTCTTT. Amino acid sequence: CASGLVLDRTTIAEAFF. Full variable domain (remainder filled in from reference TRBV12-5 and TRBJ1-1): DARVTQTPRHKVTEMGQEVTMRCQPILGHNTVFWYRQTMMQGLELLAYFRNRAPLDDSGMPKDRFSAEMPDATLATLKIQPSEPRDSAVYFCASGLVLDRTTIAEAFFGQGTRLTVV.

This chain uses TRBV5-4 with TRBJ2-3, with 11 bases matching TRBD2. Germline CDR1 reads SGHNT; CDR2 reads YYREEE (reference sequence). This CDR3 is built from 17 residues. The J segment lost 3 bases and the V segment lost 0 bases, leaving 6 bases of the junction unmatched. The CDR3 DNA is TGTGCCAGCAGCTTGGCTAGCGGGAGGACCGGGACAGATACGCAGTATTTT. This encodes CASSLASGRTGTDTQYF.

Comments on this clone: The sample has other DNA sequences that encode this CDR3 too. The chain links TRBV28 to TRBJ1-1, with TRBD1 as a possible D gene (5 bases). The CDR3 loop spans 14 amino acids. V lost 2 bases, J lost 1 base, and 8 bases lay in between. Germline V gene sequence: CDR1 MDHEN, CDR2 SYDVKM. This CDR3 reads CASSLPGGNTEAFF. The DNA of the CDR3 is TGTGCCAGCAGTTTACCCGGGGGGAACACTGAAGCTTTCTTT.

This clone was recorded at least ten times. V gene TRBV28 combines with J gene TRBJ1-1, with D perhaps TRBD1 (6 bases). The CDR3 runs to 12 residues. The germline CDR1 and CDR2 sequences are MDHEN and SYDVKM. V was pared by 7 bases and J by 5 bases, with 11 bases between. CDR3 loop: CASTPTGTEAFF. As DNA, the CDR3 is TGTGCCAGCACCCCGACAGGAACTGAAGCTTTCTTT.

The V and J genes are TRBV10-3 and TRBJ1-2, with a weak D call TRBD1 (6 bases). CDR3 size: 13 residues. V lost 9 bases to trimming and J lost 4 bases, with 15 bases between them. Per germline, CDR1 ENHRY and CDR2 SYGVKD. In DNA, the CDR3 is TGTGCCATTTCGACAGGTGGAGGCTATGGCTACACCTTC. Amino acid sequence: CAISTGGGYGYTF.

The J gene is TRBJ1-4, the V gene TRBV28; D is unresolved. CDR1 MDHEN and CDR2 SYDVKM come from the germline V gene. The CDR3 has 14 residues. V lost 2 bases and J lost 8, with 12 bases in between. CDR3 in amino acids: CASSLMGAREKLFF. The DNA for the CDR3 is TGTGCCAGCAGTTTAATGGGAGCCCGCGAAAAACTGTTTTTT.

The gene calls are TRBV6-6 and TRBJ1-1; D not resolved. With 6 bases removed from V and 6 bases from J, the gap between germline ends came to 8 bases. This CDR3 contains 11 residues. Germline V gene lookup returns CDR1 MNHNY and CDR2 SVGAGI (reference sequence). This CDR3 reads CASRTGAEAFF. The DNA of the CDR3 is TGTGCCAGCAGAACCGGTGCTGAAGCTTTCTTT.

V is TRBV28 and J is TRBJ2-1; TRBD1 aligns across 10 bases. Germline V gene data show CDR1 as MDHEN and CDR2 as SYDVKM. V trimming: 7 bases; J trimming: 1 base; junction bases outside the gene matches: 7. This CDR3 is built from 16 residues. CDR3 sequence: CASTRGTGVSYNEQFF. CDR3 nucleotides: TGTGCCAGCACCCGGGGGACAGGGGTTTCCTACAATGAGCAGTTCTTC.

This sequence joins TRBV7-3 and TRBJ1-3; D gene unclear. CDR1 and CDR2 (germline): SGHTA, FQGTGA. The CDR3 length is 16 residues. With 6 bases removed from V and 1 base from J, the gap between germline ends came to 16 bases. Here the CDR3 reads CASSFVVGKSGNTIYF. As DNA, the CDR3 is TGTGCCAGCAGTTTCGTGGTAGGCAAATCTGGAAACACCATATATTTT. The variable domain in full, with the rest retrieved from reference TRBV7-3 and TRBJ1-3, is GAGVSQTPSNKVTEKGKYVELRCDPISGHTALYWYRQSLGQGPEFLIYFQGTGAADDSGLPNDRFFAVRPEGSVSTLKIQRTERGDSAVYLCASSFVVGKSGNTIYFGEGSWLTVV.

V usage is TRBV5-5 and J usage is TRBJ1-5, with a weak D call TRBD1 (5 bases). This CDR3 spans 14 amino acids. Germline assignment: CDR1 SGHKS and CDR2 YYEKEE (reference sequence). V was shortened by 3 bases and J by 2 bases, with 9 bases between the two germline ends. The DNA for the CDR3 is TGTGCCAGCAGCTCGGGACTCCGCAATCAGCCCCAGCATTTT. This translates into CASSSGLRNQPQHF.

The genes are TRBV28 and TRBJ1-3; unclear D gene. This CDR3 is 11 amino acids long. Per germline, CDR1 MDHEN and CDR2 SYDVKM. V was trimmed by 2 bases and J by 6 bases, leaving 2 bases between them. CDR3 coding DNA: TGTGCCAGCAGTTTAGAAAACACCATATATTTT. This translates into CASSLENTIYF.

Note on this clone: This specimen includes other DNA sequences encoding the same CDR3. The rearrangement joins TRBV18 to TRBJ1-1; no reliable D call. The V end lost 3 bases, the J end lost 1 base, and 6 bases lay between the germline ends. The CDR3 totals 13 residues. The germline CDR1 and CDR2 sequences are KGHSH and LQKENI. CDR3 region: CASSPQGNTEAFF. CDR3 bases: TGTGCCAGCTCACCGCAAGGGAACACTGAAGCTTTCTTT.

The chain combines TRBV7-2 with TRBJ1-6; maybe TRBD1 (5 bases). The V and J ends lost 1 base and 7 bases respectively, with 8 bases between them. Germline V gene lookup returns CDR1 SGHTA and CDR2 FQGNSA. This CDR3 has 14 residues. CDR3 loop: CASSLVGGNSPLHF. CDR3 DNA sequence: TGTGCCAGCAGCTTAGTTGGGGGGAATTCACCCCTCCACTTT.